This TCR beta chain came from a study of control samples from healthy donors and cancer patients. The assay was immunoSEQ multiplex PCR, and TCRdb's table has in-frame clones only and misses some. The sample has tens of thousands of clones; about 89% are singletons. Trimming at V came to 2 bases and at J to 4 bases, leaving 9 bases not matched to a gene. This CDR3 spans 17 amino acids. Germline values: CDR1 MGHDK, CDR2 SYGVNS. This clone was observed a few times. The receptor was derived from a woman aged 60-75 years in good health. Sequenced: blood. The rearrangement links TRBV25-1 to TRBJ2-2, with 8 bases lining up with TRBD2. Here the CDR3 reads CASSEPSGGWLTGELFF. Here the CDR3 DNA reads TGTGCCAGCAGTGAACCCTCGGGGGGGTGGCTCACCGGGGAGCTGTTTTTT.